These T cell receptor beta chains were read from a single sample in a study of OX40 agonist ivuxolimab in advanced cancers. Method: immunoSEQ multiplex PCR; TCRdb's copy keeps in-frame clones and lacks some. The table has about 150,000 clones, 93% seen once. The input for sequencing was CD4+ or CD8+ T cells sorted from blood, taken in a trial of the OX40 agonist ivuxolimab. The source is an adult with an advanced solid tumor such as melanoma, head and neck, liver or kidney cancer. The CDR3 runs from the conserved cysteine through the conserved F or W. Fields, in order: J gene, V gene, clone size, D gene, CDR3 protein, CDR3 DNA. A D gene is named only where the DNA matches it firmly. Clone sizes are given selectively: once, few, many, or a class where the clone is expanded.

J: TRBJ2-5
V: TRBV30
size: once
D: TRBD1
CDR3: CAWSGTGGQETQYF
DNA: TGTGCCTGGAGTGGGACAGGGGGACAAGAGACCCAGTACTTC

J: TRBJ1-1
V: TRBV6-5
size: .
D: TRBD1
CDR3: CASTPTGISEAFF
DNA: TGTGCCAGCACCCCGACAGGGATCAGTGAAGCTTTCTTT

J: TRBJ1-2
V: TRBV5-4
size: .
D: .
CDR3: CASSREDRGYTF
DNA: TGTGCCAGCAGCCGCGAAGACCGCGGCTACACCTTC

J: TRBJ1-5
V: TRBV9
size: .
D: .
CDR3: CASSVAPGGINQPQHF
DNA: TGTGCCAGCAGCGTGGCTCCTGGCGGTATCAATCAGCCCCAGCATTTT

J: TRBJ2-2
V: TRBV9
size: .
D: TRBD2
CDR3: CASSVAAGGPDTGELFF
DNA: TGTGCCAGCAGCGTAGCAGCGGGGGGGCCTGACACCGGGGAGCTGTTTTTT

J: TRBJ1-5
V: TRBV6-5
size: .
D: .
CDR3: CASSPSDVAQHF
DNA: TGTGCCAGCAGTCCTTCGGACGTGGCCCAGCATTTT

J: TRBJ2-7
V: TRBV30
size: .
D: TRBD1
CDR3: CAWTRDRGLYEQYF
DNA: TGTGCCTGGACCCGGGACAGGGGACTCTACGAGCAGTACTTC

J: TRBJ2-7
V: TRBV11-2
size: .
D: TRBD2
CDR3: CASSPRSSGFPYEQYF
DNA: TGTGCCAGCAGCCCCCGGAGTAGCGGGTTTCCCTACGAGCAGTACTTC

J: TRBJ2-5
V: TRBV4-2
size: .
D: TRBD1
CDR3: CASSPGQGSQEAQYF
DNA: TGTGCCAGCAGCCCGGGACAGGGCTCCCAAGAGGCCCAGTACTTC

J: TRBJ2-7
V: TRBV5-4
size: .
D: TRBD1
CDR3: CASSGATGGNYEQYF
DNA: TGTGCCAGCAGCGGGGCGACAGGGGGGAACTACGAGCAGTACTTC

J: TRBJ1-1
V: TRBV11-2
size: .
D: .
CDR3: CASSLGGLMNTEAFF
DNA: TGTGCCAGCAGCTTGGGGGGGCTGATGAACACTGAAGCTTTCTTT

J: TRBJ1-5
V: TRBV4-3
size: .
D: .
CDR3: CASSQDRGRGSNQPQHF
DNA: TGCGCCAGCAGCCAAGATAGGGGGAGGGGAAGCAATCAGCCCCAGCATTTT

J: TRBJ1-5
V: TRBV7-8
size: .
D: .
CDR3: CASSLQGNQPQHF
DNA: TGTGCCAGCAGCTTACAGGGTAATCAGCCCCAGCATTTT

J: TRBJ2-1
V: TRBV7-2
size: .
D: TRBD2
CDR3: CASSRTSSGHNEQFF
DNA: TGTGCCAGCAGCCGGACTAGCTCGGGCCACAATGAGCAGTTCTTC

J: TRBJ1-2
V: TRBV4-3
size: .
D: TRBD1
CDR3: CASSQDWAGGYGYTF
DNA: TGCGCCAGCAGCCAAGATTGGGCAGGGGGGTATGGCTACACCTTC

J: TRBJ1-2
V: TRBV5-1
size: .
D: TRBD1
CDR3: CASSHGTGGNYGYTF
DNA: TGCGCCAGCAGCCACGGGACAGGGGGCAACTATGGCTACACCTTC

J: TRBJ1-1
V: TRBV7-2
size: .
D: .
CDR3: CASNEQKGTGTNTEAFF
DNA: TGTGCCAGCAACGAACAGAAGGGCACAGGGACGAACACTGAAGCTTTCTTT

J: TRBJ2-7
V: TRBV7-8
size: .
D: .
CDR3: CASSSRTGNYEQYF
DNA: TGTGCCAGCAGCTCCCGGACGGGGAACTACGAGCAGTACTTC

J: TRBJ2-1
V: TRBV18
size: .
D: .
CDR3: CASSPMGETGEQFF
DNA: TGTGCCAGCTCACCAATGGGGGAGACAGGTGAGCAGTTCTTC

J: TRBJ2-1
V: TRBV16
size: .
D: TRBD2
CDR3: CASSPAPGGNYNEQFF
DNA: TGTGCCAGCAGCCCAGCCCCGGGAGGGAACTACAATGAGCAGTTCTTC

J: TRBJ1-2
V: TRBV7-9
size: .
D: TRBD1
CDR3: CASSGGGIGYTF
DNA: TGTGCCAGCAGCGGAGGGGGCATTGGCTACACCTTC

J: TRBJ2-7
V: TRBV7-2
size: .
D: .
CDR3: CASSLASGQPYEQYF
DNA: TGTGCCAGCAGCCTTGCGTCGGGACAACCCTACGAGCAGTACTTC

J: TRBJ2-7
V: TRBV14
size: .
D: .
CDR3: CASSHLLRNEQYF
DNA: TGTGCCAGCAGCCACCTTCTTAGGAACGAGCAGTACTTC

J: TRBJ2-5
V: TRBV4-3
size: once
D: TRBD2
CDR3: CASSQRMGGGLYQETQYF
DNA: TGCGCCAGCAGCCAAAGGATGGGGGGGGGTCTGTACCAAGAGACCCAGTACTTC

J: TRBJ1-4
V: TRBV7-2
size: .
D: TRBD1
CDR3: CASSLRSRDSNEKLFF
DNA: TGTGCCAGCAGCTTAAGGTCGCGGGACAGTAATGAAAAACTGTTTTTT

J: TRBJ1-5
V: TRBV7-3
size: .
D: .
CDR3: CASSPTRGRQPQHF
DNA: TGTGCCAGCAGCCCGACGAGGGGGAGGCAGCCCCAGCATTTT

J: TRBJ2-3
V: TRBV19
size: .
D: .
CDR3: CASSIYSGTHTDTQYF
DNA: TGTGCCAGTAGTATCTATTCAGGGACCCACACAGATACGCAGTATTTT

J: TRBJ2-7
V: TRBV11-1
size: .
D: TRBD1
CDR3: CASSSGTGRPYEQYF
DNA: TGTGCCAGCAGTTCAGGGACAGGGAGGCCCTACGAGCAGTACTTC